This TCR beta chain derives from a study of shared clonotypes between healthy human individuals. About the study: A donor's plate count was three for CD4 naive and three for CD4 memory; CD8 naive had two and CD8 memory one.

Within Nashville, Tennessee resided all donors, each a Caucasian adult. In the case of this clone: Its cognate antigen is unknown.

Whole-study findings and limits: Sorted-subset sequencing was shown by rarefaction to be incomplete despite large depth.

Sequencing used immunoSEQ multiplex PCR; TCRdb keeps in-frame clones, though not all of them. Of a few million clones detected, about 94% appear once; the ten largest clones hold around 0.13%. V shed 3 bases and J shed 2 bases, with 17 bases lying between them. The CDR3 has 16 residues. Germline lookup yields CDR1 SGHRS and CDR2 YFSETQ. The origin of this receptor is a man younger than 35 in good health. This chain uses TRBV5-1 with TRBJ1-1; no clear D. The sample taken for sequencing was naive CD4+ T cells sorted from blood. Subset noted: CD45RA+ positively selected. DNA of the CDR3: TGCGCCAGCAGCTCCTCGTCGGTCGGCGCTAACACTGAAGCTTTCTTT. This codes for CASSSSSVGANTEAFF.